A single sample is the source of the 12 T cell receptor beta chains below, sequenced in a study of vaccination and CD4 T cells after COVID-19. The treatment: 10-day PBMC culture with coronavirus spike peptide pools or control peptides (ViraFEST assay). Before the COVID-19 pandemic (2011-2018), CD4+ T cells were obtained from the unexposed donor. Oncomine TCR Beta short-read sequencing was applied to DNA from cultured CD4+ T cells. In TCRdb, the PCR reads were re-called with MiXCR into one record per CDR3 protein. Of several thousand distinct CDR3 sequences listed, roughly 29% were seen once; the top ten hold 33%. These receptors lack a known antigen. Sequenced input: CD4+ T cells from blood, cultured in vitro. The origin of the receptors is a human donor in good health.

This clonotype was counted between two and nine times. The chain recombines TRBV25-1 with TRBJ1-6; no reliable D call. CDR3 size: 12 residues. Germline V gene sequence: CDR1 MGHDK, CDR2 SYGVNS. V was pared by 0 bases and J by 10 bases, with 4 bases between. CDR3 protein: CASSEYSSPLHF. The CDR3 coding sequence is TGTGCCAGCAGTGAATATAGCTCACCCCTCCACTTT.

This clonotype was picked up a small number of times. The genes are TRBV20-1 and TRBJ2-7; the match to TRBD1 covers 8 bases. Trimming removed 4 bases from V and 0 bases from J; junction bases left unmatched: 8. This CDR3 is built from 15 residues. Germline V lookup: CDR1 DFQATT, CDR2 SNEGSKA (reference sequence). In DNA form, the CDR3 reads TGCAGTGCTAAGCTCCACGGACAGGGCTCCTACGAGCAGTACTTC. Translating gives CSAKLHGQGSYEQYF.

In this sample, this clonotype turned up a few times. V is TRBV19 and J is TRBJ2-1; 9 bases fit TRBD2. Germline-derived CDR1 and CDR2 are LNHDA and SQIVND (reference sequence). The CDR3 runs to 15 residues. J was trimmed by 4 bases and V by 5 bases; bases with no gene match: 6. The CDR3 sequence is CASSLSGGKYNEQFF. In DNA form, the CDR3 reads TGTGCCAGTAGTTTAAGCGGGGGGAAGTACAATGAGCAGTTCTTC.

The CDR3 region has the DNA TGTGCCAGCAGTGCGGGGGACACCGGGGAGCTGTTTTTT. This encodes CASSAGDTGELFF. V gene TRBV6-4 combines with J gene TRBJ2-2; D might be TRBD2 (6 bases). The CDR3 runs 13 residues. Germline lookup yields CDR1 MRHNA and CDR2 SNTAGT. Between the trimmed V and J ends, which lost 4 bases and 3 bases, there was a span of 6 bases.

This clonotype was counted a few times. CDR3 sequence reads: CASSLQGVIVFSGYGYTF. CDR3 nucleotide sequence: TGTGCCAGCAGCCTACAGGGGGTTATCGTCTTTTCTGGCTATGGCTACACCTTC. The chain combines TRBV6-1 with TRBJ1-2; TRBD1 matches 8 bases. The V gene end was trimmed by 6 bases and the J gene end by 4 bases; junction bases not matched to a gene: 19. CDR1 is MNHNS, CDR2 SASEGT, per germline. This CDR3 spans 18 amino acids.

This clonotype was seen a few times. The genes are TRBV6-1 and TRBJ2-7; perhaps TRBD2 as D (6 bases). This CDR3 has 14 residues. V lost 7 bases, J lost 4 bases, and 17 bases lay in between. CDR1 MNHNS and CDR2 SASEGT come from the germline V gene. The CDR3 loop reads CASTTVVGGYEQYF. For the CDR3, the DNA is TGTGCCAGCACGACAGTGGTGGGGGGATACGAGCAGTACTTC.

This chain links TRBV5-6 with TRBJ1-2; D not resolved. V lost 2 bases to trimming and J lost 3 bases, with 8 bases between them. Germline-derived CDR1 and CDR2 are SGHDT and YYEEEE. The CDR3 is 13 residues long. The CDR3: CASSLGQDYGYTF. The CDR3 DNA is TGTGCCAGCAGCTTAGGGCAGGACTATGGCTACACCTTC. Looking up the rest from reference TRBV5-6 and TRBJ1-2 gives the full variable domain: DAGVTQSPTHLIKTRGQQVTLRCSPKSGHDTVSWYQQALGQGPQFIFQYYEEEERQRGNFPDRFSGHQFPNYSSELNVNALLLGDSALYLCASSLGQDYGYTFGSGTRLTVV.

This clonotype was recorded a few times. V is TRBV7-9 and J is TRBJ1-1; D remains unclear. The germline V gene has CDR1 SEHNR and CDR2 FQNEAQ (reference sequence). The CDR3 is 15 residues long. Trimming left V 7 bases short and J 9 bases short, with 24 bases between. The CDR3 DNA sequence: TGTGCCAGCACCCTAGATGACATTGGTAGTTTGAAAGCTTTCTTT. Translated, it gives CASTLDDIGSLKAFF.

The gene calls are TRBV19 and TRBJ2-5, with 8 bases aligning to TRBD2. V lost 5 bases and J lost 4; bases outside the gene matches: 12. Per the germline V gene, CDR1 is LNHDA and CDR2 is SQIVND (reference sequence). The CDR3 is 16 residues long. CDR3 DNA: TGTGCCAGTAGTTCCCGCGGGGGGACCTCCCGAGAGACCCAGTACTTC. Its protein is CASSSRGGTSRETQYF.

This clonotype was observed a few times. V gene TRBV6-5 combines with J gene TRBJ1-1, with a weak D call TRBD1 (6 bases). Germline-derived CDR1 and CDR2 are MNHEY and SVGAGI. The germline V and J ends were trimmed by 2 bases and 1 base, with 11 bases remaining between them. The CDR3 is 15 amino acids. This CDR3 reads CASSYGGAGNTEAFF. CDR3 coding DNA: TGTGCCAGCAGTTACGGGGGGGCAGGGAACACTGAAGCTTTCTTT.

This clonotype was recorded a few times. The chain employs TRBV10-1 and TRBJ1-1; D perhaps matches TRBD1 (5 bases). Germline V gene sequence: CDR1 WNHNN, CDR2 SYGVQD (reference sequence). This CDR3 is 15 amino acids long. Trimming removed 3 bases from V and 6 bases from J, with 17 bases in between. The CDR3 sequence is CASSERQYGVSEAFF. CDR3 bases: TGCGCCAGCAGTGAAAGACAGTATGGTGTGTCTGAAGCTTTCTTT.

This clonotype rates as medium-sized. V gene TRBV7-9 combines with J gene TRBJ1-5; tentative D call: TRBD1 (5 bases). Germline values: CDR1 SEHNR, CDR2 FQNEAQ (reference sequence). The CDR3 sequence is 14 residues long. V lost 4 bases, J lost 5 bases, and 12 bases lay in between. CDR3 in amino acids: CASSSAGDHQPQHF. In DNA, the CDR3 is TGTGCCAGCAGCTCGGCGGGGGACCATCAGCCCCAGCATTTT.